Listed below are T cell receptor beta chains from one sample, sequenced in a study of blood T cell repertoires in COVID-19. Produced via immunoSEQ multiplex PCR; TCRdb's table is partial and in-frame only. The sample shows 15,000 to 16,000 clones, roughly 85% of them seen only once. The specimen was peripheral blood. These receptors all come from a man between 70 and 80 years old in a cohort sampled during active COVID-19. CDR3s include the opening cysteine and the closing phenylalanine or tryptophan. Fields, in order: V gene, clone size, J gene, D gene, CDR3 protein, CDR3 DNA. The D gene is left open where the match is weak. Clone sizes are given selectively: once, few, many, or a class where the clone is expanded.

v_gene: TRBV7-3; abundance: NA; j_gene: TRBJ2-2; d_gene: NA; CDR3aa: CASSLTGQPNTGELFF; CDR3nt: TGTGCCAGCAGCTTAACGGGCCAACCGAACACCGGGGAGCTGTTTTTT
v_gene: TRBV28; abundance: NA; j_gene: TRBJ2-7; d_gene: NA; CDR3aa: CASSLTGTYEQYF; CDR3nt: TGTGCCAGCAGCCTTACAGGGACCTACGAGCAGTACTTC
v_gene: TRBV3-1/TRBV3-2; abundance: NA; j_gene: TRBJ2-1; d_gene: TRBD2; CDR3aa: CASSQRASGRASYNEQFF; CDR3nt: TGTGCCAGCAGCCAACGAGCTAGCGGGAGGGCCTCCTACAATGAGCAGTTCTTC
v_gene: TRBV19; abundance: NA; j_gene: TRBJ2-3; d_gene: NA; CDR3aa: CASSMTRWVDTQYF; CDR3nt: TGTGCCAGTAGTATGACTAGATGGGTGGATACGCAGTATTTT
v_gene: TRBV7-2; abundance: NA; j_gene: TRBJ1-1; d_gene: TRBD1; CDR3aa: CASSPRTGGTEAFF; CDR3nt: TGTGCCAGCAGCCCGCGGACAGGGGGCACTGAAGCTTTCTTT
v_gene: TRBV7-3; abundance: NA; j_gene: TRBJ2-5; d_gene: TRBD2; CDR3aa: CASSLGPGTSGQETQYF; CDR3nt: TGTGCCAGCAGCTTAGGGCCTGGGACTAGCGGCCAAGAGACCCAGTACTTC
v_gene: TRBV2; abundance: NA; j_gene: TRBJ1-6; d_gene: TRBD1; CDR3aa: CASQAPGTGDYNSPLHF; CDR3nt: TGTGCCAGCCAAGCGCCCGGGACAGGCGACTATAATTCACCCCTCCACTTT
v_gene: TRBV18; abundance: NA; j_gene: TRBJ2-7; d_gene: TRBD2; CDR3aa: CASSPAPGGLAGTHEQYF; CDR3nt: TGTGCCAGCTCACCGGCCCCGGGGGGACTAGCGGGAACCCACGAGCAGTACTTC
v_gene: TRBV4-1; abundance: NA; j_gene: TRBJ2-7; d_gene: TRBD1; CDR3aa: CASSRPGQGVDEQYF; CDR3nt: TGCGCCAGCAGCCGCCCGGGACAGGGTGTGGACGAGCAGTACTTC
v_gene: TRBV20-1; abundance: NA; j_gene: TRBJ2-3; d_gene: NA; CDR3aa: CSASGQGSSDTQYF; CDR3nt: TGCAGTGCTAGTGGGCAGGGATCATCAGATACGCAGTATTTT
v_gene: TRBV5-1; abundance: NA; j_gene: TRBJ1-4; d_gene: TRBD1; CDR3aa: CASSVDRASTNEKLFF; CDR3nt: TGCGCCAGCAGCGTAGACAGGGCCTCAACTAATGAAAAACTGTTTTTT
v_gene: TRBV9; abundance: NA; j_gene: TRBJ2-1; d_gene: TRBD1; CDR3aa: CASSVDTGAASYNEQFF; CDR3nt: TGTGCCAGCAGCGTAGATACAGGGGCGGCCTCCTACAATGAGCAGTTCTTC
v_gene: TRBV5-5; abundance: NA; j_gene: TRBJ2-2; d_gene: TRBD2; CDR3aa: CASSLVGTSSTGELFF; CDR3nt: TGTGCCAGCAGCTTGGTGGGGACTAGCTCAACCGGGGAGCTGTTTTTT
v_gene: TRBV7-2; abundance: NA; j_gene: TRBJ2-3; d_gene: TRBD2; CDR3aa: CASSLERGPTPSTDTQYF; CDR3nt: TGTGCCAGCAGCTTAGAGCGGGGGCCGACTCCTAGCACAGATACGCAGTATTTT
v_gene: TRBV15; abundance: NA; j_gene: TRBJ1-1; d_gene: NA; CDR3aa: CATSRDHGGNTEAFF; CDR3nt: TGTGCCACCAGCAGAGATCATGGCGGGAACACTGAAGCTTTCTTT
v_gene: TRBV6-5; abundance: NA; j_gene: TRBJ1-1; d_gene: TRBD1; CDR3aa: CASRKQGMNTEAFF; CDR3nt: TGTGCCAGCAGGAAACAGGGGATGAACACTGAAGCTTTCTTT
v_gene: TRBV10-1; abundance: NA; j_gene: TRBJ2-2; d_gene: NA; CDR3aa: CASSESMGSGELFF; CDR3nt: TGCGCCAGCAGTGAGTCGATGGGGAGCGGGGAGCTGTTTTTT
v_gene: TRBV9; abundance: few; j_gene: TRBJ2-2; d_gene: NA; CDR3aa: CASSVTGMGELFF; CDR3nt: TGTGCCAGCAGCGTAACGGGTATGGGGGAGCTGTTTTTT
v_gene: TRBV7-3; abundance: NA; j_gene: TRBJ2-3; d_gene: TRBD1; CDR3aa: CASSLKAGGPSGTDTQYF; CDR3nt: TGTGCCAGCAGCTTAAAGGCAGGGGGCCCCTCTGGCACAGATACGCAGTATTTT
v_gene: TRBV28; abundance: NA; j_gene: TRBJ2-6; d_gene: NA; CDR3aa: CASSRGVSGANVLTF; CDR3nt: TGTGCCAGCAGCCGGGGAGTCTCTGGGGCCAACGTCCTGACTTTC
v_gene: TRBV7-3; abundance: few; j_gene: TRBJ2-6; d_gene: TRBD2; CDR3aa: CASSPDASGRSGANVLTF; CDR3nt: TGTGCCAGCAGCCCTGACGCAAGCGGGAGATCTGGGGCCAACGTCCTGACTTTC
v_gene: TRBV29-1; abundance: few; j_gene: TRBJ2-5; d_gene: NA; CDR3aa: CSVATSSGETQYF; CDR3nt: TGCAGCGTTGCAACTAGTAGCGGCGAGACCCAGTACTTC
v_gene: TRBV5-4; abundance: few; j_gene: TRBJ2-5; d_gene: TRBD2; CDR3aa: CASSSRAASGSVGETQYF; CDR3nt: TGTGCCAGCAGCTCACGAGCGGCTAGCGGGAGTGTTGGGGAGACCCAGTACTTC